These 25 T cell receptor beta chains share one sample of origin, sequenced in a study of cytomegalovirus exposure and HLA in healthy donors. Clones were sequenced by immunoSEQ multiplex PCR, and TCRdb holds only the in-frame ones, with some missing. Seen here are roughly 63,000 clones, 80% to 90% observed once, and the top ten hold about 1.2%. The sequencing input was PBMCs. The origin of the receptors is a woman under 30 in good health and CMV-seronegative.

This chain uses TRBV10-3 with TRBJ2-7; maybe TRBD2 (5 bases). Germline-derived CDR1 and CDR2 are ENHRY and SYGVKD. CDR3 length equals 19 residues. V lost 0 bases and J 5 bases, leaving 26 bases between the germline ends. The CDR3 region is CAISESGAGPLGSLDEQYF. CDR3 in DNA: TGTGCCATCAGTGAGTCGGGCGCGGGCCCTCTAGGGAGTCTCGACGAGCAGTACTTC.

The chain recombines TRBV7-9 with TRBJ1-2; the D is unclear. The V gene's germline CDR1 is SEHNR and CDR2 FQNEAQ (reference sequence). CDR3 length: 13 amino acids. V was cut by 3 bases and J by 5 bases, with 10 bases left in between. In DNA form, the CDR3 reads TGTGCCAGCAGCTTGAACAGCTGGTATGGCTACACCTTC. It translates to CASSLNSWYGYTF.

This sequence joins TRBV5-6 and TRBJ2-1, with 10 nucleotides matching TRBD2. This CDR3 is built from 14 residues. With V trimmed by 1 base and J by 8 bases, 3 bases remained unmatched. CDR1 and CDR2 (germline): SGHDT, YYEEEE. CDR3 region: CASSLSGRGHEQFF. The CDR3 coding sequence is TGTGCCAGCAGCTTGAGCGGGAGGGGGCATGAGCAGTTCTTC.

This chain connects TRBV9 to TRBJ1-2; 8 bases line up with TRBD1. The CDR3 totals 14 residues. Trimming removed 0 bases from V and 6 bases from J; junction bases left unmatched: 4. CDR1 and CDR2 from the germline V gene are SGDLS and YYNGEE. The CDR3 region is CASSVAQQGDGYTF. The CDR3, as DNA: TGTGCCAGCAGCGTAGCTCAACAGGGGGATGGCTACACCTTC.

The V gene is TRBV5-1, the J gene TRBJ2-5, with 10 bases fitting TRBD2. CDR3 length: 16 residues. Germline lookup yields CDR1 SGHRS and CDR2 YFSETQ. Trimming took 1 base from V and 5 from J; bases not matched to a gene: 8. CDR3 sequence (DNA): TGCGCCAGCAGCTTGATGGCTAGCGGGAGTGGGGAGACCCAGTACTTC. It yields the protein CASSLMASGSGETQYF.

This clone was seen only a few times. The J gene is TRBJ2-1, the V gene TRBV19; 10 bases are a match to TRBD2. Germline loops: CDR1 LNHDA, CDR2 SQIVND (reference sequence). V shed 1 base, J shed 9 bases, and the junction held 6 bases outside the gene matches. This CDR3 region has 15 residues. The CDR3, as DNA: TGTGCCAGTAGTATAGCGAGCGGGGGGGCCGGTGAGCAGTTCTTC. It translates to CASSIASGGAGEQFF.

This CDR3 reads CASSHRGGAGNEQYF. The CDR3 DNA sequence: TGCGCCAGCAGCCATAGAGGAGGGGCGGGCAACGAGCAGTACTTC. The chain carries TRBV4-1 and TRBJ2-7, with a possible D match to TRBD2 (6 bases). This CDR3 region has 15 residues. Germline V CDR1 and CDR2: MGHRA, YSYEKL. V lost 3 bases to trimming and J lost 5 bases, with 17 bases between them.

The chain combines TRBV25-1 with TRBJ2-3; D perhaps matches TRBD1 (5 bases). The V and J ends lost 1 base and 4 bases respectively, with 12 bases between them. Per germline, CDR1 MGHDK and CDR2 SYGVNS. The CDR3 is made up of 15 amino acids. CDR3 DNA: TGTGCCAGCAGTGAATCAGGGATCGACGCAGATACGCAGTATTTT. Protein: CASSESGIDADTQYF.

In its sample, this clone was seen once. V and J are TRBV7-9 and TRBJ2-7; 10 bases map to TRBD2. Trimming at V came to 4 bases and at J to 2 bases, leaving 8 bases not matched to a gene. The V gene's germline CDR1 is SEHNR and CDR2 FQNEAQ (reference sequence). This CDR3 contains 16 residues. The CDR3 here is CASSSGPLAGAYEQYF. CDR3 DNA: TGTGCCAGCAGCTCGGGTCCCCTAGCGGGAGCCTACGAGCAGTACTTC.

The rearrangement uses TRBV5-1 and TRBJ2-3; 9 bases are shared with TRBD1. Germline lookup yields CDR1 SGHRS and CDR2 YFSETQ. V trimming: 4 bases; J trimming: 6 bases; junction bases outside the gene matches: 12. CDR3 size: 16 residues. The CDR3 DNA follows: TGCGCCAGCAGCGATGACCCGGGACAGGGTCTCGATACGCAGTATTTT. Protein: CASSDDPGQGLDTQYF.

The CDR3 sequence is CASSYDVASGSDEQFF. DNA for the CDR3: TGTGCCAGCAGTTACGACGTTGCTAGCGGGAGCGATGAGCAGTTCTTC. The J gene is TRBJ2-1, the V gene TRBV2; 10 nucleotides agree with TRBD2. Germline trimming cut 5 bases from V and 8 bases from J; bases unmatched to any gene: 12. Germline V gene data show CDR1 as SNHLY and CDR2 as FYNNEI. CDR3 length: 16 residues.

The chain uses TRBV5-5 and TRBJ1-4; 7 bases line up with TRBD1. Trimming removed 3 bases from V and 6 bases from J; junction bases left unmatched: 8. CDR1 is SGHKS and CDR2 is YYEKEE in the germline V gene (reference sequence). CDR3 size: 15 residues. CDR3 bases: TGTGCCAGCAGCTCGGGTACAGGGGTCCATGAAAAACTGTTTTTT. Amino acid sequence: CASSSGTGVHEKLFF.

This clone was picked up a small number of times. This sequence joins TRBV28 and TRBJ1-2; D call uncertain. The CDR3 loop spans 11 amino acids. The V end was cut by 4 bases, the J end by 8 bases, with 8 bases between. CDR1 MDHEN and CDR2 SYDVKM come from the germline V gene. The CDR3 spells CASSSTGGYTF. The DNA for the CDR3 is TGTGCCAGCAGTTCAACGGGGGGCTACACCTTC.

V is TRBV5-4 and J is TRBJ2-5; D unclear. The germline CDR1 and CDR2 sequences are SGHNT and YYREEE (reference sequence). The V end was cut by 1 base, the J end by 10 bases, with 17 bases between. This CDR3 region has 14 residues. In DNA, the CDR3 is TGTGCCAGCAGCTTGTTTCTAGTGGTAGAGGACCAGTACTTC. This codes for CASSLFLVVEDQYF.

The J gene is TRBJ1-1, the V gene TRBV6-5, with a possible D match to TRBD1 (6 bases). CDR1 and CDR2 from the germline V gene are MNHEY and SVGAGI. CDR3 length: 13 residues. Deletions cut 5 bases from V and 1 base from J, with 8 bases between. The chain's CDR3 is CASSTQGNTEAFF. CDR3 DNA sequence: TGTGCCAGCAGTACACAGGGGAACACTGAAGCTTTCTTT.

This CDR3 reads CASSSPGADYEQYF. The DNA of the CDR3 is TGTGCCAGCAGCTCTCCGGGAGCTGACTACGAGCAGTACTTC. This rearrangement joins TRBV5-6 to TRBJ2-7; the D gene is possibly TRBD2 (6 bases). V lost 3 bases and J lost 3, with 13 bases in between. The CDR3 consists of 14 residues. From germline, CDR1 is SGHDT and CDR2 YYEEEE. The whole variable domain, filled in from reference TRBV5-6 and TRBJ2-7, reads DAGVTQSPTHLIKTRGQQVTLRCSPKSGHDTVSWYQQALGQGPQFIFQYYEEEERQRGNFPDRFSGHQFPNYSSELNVNALLLGDSALYLCASSSPGADYEQYFGPGTRLTVT.

The CDR3 DNA sequence: TGTGCCAGCTCACTACTGGACAGGGAATTCAACACTGAAGCTTTCTTT. Protein: CASSLLDREFNTEAFF. This chain links TRBV18 with TRBJ1-1, with 8 bases that match TRBD1. The length of the CDR3 is 16 residues. V was pared by 4 bases and J by 2 bases, with 9 bases of the junction left unmatched. From germline, CDR1 is KGHSH and CDR2 LQKENI.

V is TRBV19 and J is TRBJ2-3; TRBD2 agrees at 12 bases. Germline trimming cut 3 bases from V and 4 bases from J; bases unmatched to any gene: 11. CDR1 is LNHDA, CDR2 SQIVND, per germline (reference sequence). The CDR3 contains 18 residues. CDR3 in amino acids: CASSIGLAGGLPADTQYF. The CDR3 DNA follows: TGTGCCAGTAGTATTGGGCTAGCGGGGGGGCTCCCCGCAGATACGCAGTATTTT.

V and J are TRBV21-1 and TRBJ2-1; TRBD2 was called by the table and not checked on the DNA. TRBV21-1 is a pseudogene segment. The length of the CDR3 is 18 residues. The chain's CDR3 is CASTYRLAGGSSYNEQFF. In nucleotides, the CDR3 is TGTGCCAGCACCTATCGGCTAGCGGGGGGAAGCTCCTACAATGAGCAGTTCTTC.

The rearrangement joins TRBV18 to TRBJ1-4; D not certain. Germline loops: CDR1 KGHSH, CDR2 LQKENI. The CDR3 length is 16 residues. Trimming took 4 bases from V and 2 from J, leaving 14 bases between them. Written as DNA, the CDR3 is TGTGCCAGCTCACGTTACGCGGGTGCGACTAATGAAAAACTGTTTTTT. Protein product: CASSRYAGATNEKLFF.

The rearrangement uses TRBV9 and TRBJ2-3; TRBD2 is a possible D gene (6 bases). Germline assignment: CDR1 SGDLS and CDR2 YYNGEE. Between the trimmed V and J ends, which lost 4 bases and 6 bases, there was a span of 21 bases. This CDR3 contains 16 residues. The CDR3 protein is CASSPRGTGVGDTQYF. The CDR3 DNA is TGTGCCAGCAGCCCGAGAGGGACGGGGGTAGGGGATACGCAGTATTTT.

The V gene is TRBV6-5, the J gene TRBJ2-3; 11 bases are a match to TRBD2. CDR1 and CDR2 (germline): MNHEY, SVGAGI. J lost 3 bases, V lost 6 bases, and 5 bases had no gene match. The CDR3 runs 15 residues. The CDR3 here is CASSLAGGPTDTQYF. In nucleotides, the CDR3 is TGTGCCAGCAGCTTAGCGGGGGGGCCGACAGATACGCAGTATTTT.

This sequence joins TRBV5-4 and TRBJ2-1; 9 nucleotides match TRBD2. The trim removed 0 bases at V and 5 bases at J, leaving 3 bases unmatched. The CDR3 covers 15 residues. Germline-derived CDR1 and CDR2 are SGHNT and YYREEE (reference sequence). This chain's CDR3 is CASSLVGGGDNEQFF. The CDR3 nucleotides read TGTGCCAGCAGCTTGGTTGGCGGGGGGGACAATGAGCAGTTCTTC. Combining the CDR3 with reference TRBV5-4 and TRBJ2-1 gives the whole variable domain ETGVTQSPTHLIKTRGQQVTLRCSSQSGHNTVSWYQQALGQGPQFIFQYYREEENGRGNFPPRFSGLQFPNYSSELNVNALELDDSALYLCASSLVGGGDNEQFFGPGTRLTVL.

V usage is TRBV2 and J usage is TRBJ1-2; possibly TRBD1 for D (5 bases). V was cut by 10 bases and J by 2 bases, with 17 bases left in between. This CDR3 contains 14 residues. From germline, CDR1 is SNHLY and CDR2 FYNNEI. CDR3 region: CATMIMAGNYGYTF. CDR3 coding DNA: TGTGCCACCATGATCATGGCAGGGAACTATGGCTACACCTTC.

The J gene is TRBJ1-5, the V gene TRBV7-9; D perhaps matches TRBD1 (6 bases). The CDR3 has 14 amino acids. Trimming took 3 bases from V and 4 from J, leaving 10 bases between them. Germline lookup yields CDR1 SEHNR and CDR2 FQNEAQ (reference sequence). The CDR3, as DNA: TGTGCCAGCAGCTTCGTGGACAGTAATCAGCCCCAGCATTTT. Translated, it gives CASSFVDSNQPQHF.